Reported below is one T cell receptor (beta chain). The antigen remains undetermined. TCRdb ran MiXCR on the reads and lists one entry per CDR3 protein. The sample lists under 250,000 distinct CDR3 sequences; 6% to 8% were seen once. This entry comes from a study of T cell repertoires in cytomegalovirus infection. Findings and caveats of the study: The ex vivo response showed dominance by HLA-C-restricted CMV-specific TCR beta clonotypes.

CDR3 length: 13 residues. V lost 5 bases, J lost 4 bases, and 12 bases lay in between. Germline CDR1 DFQATT, CDR2 SNEGSKA (reference sequence). V and J are TRBV20-1 and TRBJ1-5; no clear D. Sequences were obtained from PBMCs. This clonotype was obtained from a human donor in good health (CMV status not recorded). Some clones in this sample may be carry-over from other donors' samples. CDR3 DNA: TGCAGTGCTGCTCTGGGCCGTAATCAGCCCCAGCATTTT. Its translation: CSAALGRNQPQHF.